The T cell receptor (beta chain) described here comes from a study of T-cell reconstitution after alpha-beta-depleted transplantation in children. The ends were cut back, 6 bases at V and 0 bases at J, with 11 bases in the middle. CDR3 length: 14 residues. Unique molecular identifiers were incorporated during preparation of the TCRbeta library. MiXCR, applied by TCRdb to the PCR reads, yields one record per CDR3 protein. The sample includes more than 40,000 distinct CDR3 sequences, around 50% of them seen just once. Findings and caveats of the study: After transplant, at about two months, alpha-beta T cells were reportedly derived from several hundred expanded graft clones. It was surviving recipient T cells and thymic progenitors that gave some patients high TCRbeta diversity at day 60. T-cell counts and diversity at one year following transplant were attributed mainly to newly produced T cells.

In regard to this clonotype: Its target is unknown.

This TCR was sampled from a boy less than two years old with SCID, due to receive a stem cell transplant. The V gene is TRBV12-3 or TRBV12-4, the J gene TRBJ1-2; D is undetermined. The material sequenced was peripheral blood, taken before TCRalphabeta/CD19-depleted stem cell transplant. This CDR3 reads CASRPVGSNYGYTF. The CDR3 DNA reads TGTGCCAGCAGACCGGTTGGGTCTAACTATGGCTACACCTTC.